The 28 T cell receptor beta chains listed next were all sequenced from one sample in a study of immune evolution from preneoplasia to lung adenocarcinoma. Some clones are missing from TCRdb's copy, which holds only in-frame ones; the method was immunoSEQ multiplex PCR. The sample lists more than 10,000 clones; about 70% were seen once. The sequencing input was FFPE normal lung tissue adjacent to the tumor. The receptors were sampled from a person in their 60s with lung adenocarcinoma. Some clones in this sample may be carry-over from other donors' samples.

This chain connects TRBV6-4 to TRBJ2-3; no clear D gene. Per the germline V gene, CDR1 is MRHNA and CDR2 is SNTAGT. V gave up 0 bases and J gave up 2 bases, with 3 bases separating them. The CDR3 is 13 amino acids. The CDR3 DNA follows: TGTGCCAGCAGTGACTCGACCACAGATACGCAGTATTTT. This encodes CASSDSTTDTQYF.

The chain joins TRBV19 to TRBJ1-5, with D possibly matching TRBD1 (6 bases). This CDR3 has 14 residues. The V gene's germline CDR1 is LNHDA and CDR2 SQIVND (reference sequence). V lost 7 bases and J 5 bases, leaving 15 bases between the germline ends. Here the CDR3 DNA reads TGTGCCAGTATGGGGGGGCGCGGGTATCAGCCCCAGCATTTT. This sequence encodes CASMGGRGYQPQHF.

In DNA form, the CDR3 reads TGTGCCAGTAGTGCAGCCGGCCAGGGGACAGATACGCAGTATTTT. It yields the protein CASSAAGQGTDTQYF. This chain connects TRBV19 to TRBJ2-3; weak D call: TRBD1 (6 bases). The germline CDR1 and CDR2 sequences are LNHDA and SQIVND (reference sequence). V lost 5 bases and J 3 bases, leaving 15 bases between the germline ends. CDR3 size: 15 residues. The full variable domain, completed using reference TRBV19 and TRBJ2-3, is DGGITQSPKYLFRKEGQNVTLSCEQNLNHDAMYWYRQDPGQGLRLIYYSQIVNDFQKGDIAEGYSVSREKKESFPLTVTSAQKNPTAFYLCASSAAGQGTDTQYFGPGTRLTVL.

DNA of the CDR3: TGTGCCAGCCGAGGGGCCAAAAACTATGGCTACACCTTC. Protein product: CASRGAKNYGYTF. The rearrangement uses TRBV18 and TRBJ1-2; D is possibly TRBD1 (5 bases). V gave up 8 bases and J gave up 2 bases, with 12 bases separating them. This CDR3 spans 13 amino acids. Germline CDR1 and CDR2: KGHSH and LQKENI.

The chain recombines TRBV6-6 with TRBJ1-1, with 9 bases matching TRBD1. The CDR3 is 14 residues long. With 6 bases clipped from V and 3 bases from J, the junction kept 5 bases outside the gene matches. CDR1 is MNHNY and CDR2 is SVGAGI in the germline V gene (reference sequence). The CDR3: CASSQQGADTEAFF. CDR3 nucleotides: TGTGCCAGCAGCCAACAGGGGGCTGACACTGAAGCTTTCTTT.

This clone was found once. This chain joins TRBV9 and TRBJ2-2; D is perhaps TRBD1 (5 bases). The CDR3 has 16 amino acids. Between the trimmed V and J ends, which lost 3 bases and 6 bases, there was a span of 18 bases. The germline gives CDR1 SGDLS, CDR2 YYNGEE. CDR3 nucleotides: TGTGCCAGCAGCGCCTCGGTAGGGGTAGGGGCCGGGGAGCTGTTTTTT. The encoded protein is CASSASVGVGAGELFF.

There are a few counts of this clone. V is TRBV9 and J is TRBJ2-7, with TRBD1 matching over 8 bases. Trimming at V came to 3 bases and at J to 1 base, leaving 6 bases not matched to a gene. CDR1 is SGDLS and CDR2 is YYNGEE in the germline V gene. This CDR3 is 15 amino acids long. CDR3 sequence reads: CASSGNTGGSYEQYF. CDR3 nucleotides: TGTGCCAGCAGCGGAAACACAGGGGGTTCCTACGAGCAGTACTTC.

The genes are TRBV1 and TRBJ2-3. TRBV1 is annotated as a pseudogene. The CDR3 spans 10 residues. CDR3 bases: TGCACCACCCGCACAGATACGCAGTATTTT. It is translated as CTTRTDTQYF.

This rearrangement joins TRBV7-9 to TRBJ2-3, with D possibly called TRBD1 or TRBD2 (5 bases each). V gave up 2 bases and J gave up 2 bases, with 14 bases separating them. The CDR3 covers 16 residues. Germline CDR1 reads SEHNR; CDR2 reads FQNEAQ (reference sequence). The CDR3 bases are TGTGCCAGCAGCTTAATTCGAACGGGGCTCACAGATACGCAGTATTTT. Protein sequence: CASSLIRTGLTDTQYF. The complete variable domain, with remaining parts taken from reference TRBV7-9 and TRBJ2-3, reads DTGVSQNPRHKITKRGQNVTFRCDPISEHNRLYWYRQTLGQGPEFLTYFQNEAQLEKSRLLSDRFSAERPKGSFSTLEIQRTEQGDSAMYLCASSLIRTGLTDTQYFGPGTRLTVL.

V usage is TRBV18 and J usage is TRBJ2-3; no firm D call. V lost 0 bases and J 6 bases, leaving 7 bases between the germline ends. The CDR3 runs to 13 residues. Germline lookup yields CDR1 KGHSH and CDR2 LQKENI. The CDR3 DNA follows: TGTGCCAGCTCACCACCGTTAATGGATACGCAGTATTTT. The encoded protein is CASSPPLMDTQYF.

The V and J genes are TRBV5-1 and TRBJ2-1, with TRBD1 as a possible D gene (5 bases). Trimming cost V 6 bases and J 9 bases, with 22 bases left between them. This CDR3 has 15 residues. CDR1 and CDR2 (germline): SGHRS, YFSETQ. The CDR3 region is CASNEVARIDSEQFF. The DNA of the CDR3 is TGCGCCAGCAATGAGGTAGCCAGAATTGACAGTGAGCAGTTCTTC.

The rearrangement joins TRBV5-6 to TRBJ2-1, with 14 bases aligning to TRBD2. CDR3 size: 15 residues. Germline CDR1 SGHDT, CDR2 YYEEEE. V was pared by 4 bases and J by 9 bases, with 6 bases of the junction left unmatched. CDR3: CASSLAGLAGVEQFF. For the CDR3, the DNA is TGTGCCAGCAGCCTAGCGGGACTAGCGGGAGTTGAGCAGTTCTTC.

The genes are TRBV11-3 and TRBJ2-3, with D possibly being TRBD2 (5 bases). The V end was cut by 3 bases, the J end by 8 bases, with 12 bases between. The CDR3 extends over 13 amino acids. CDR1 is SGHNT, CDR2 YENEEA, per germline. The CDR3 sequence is CASSFGALGTQYF. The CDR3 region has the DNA TGTGCCAGCAGCTTCGGTGCACTAGGTACGCAGTATTTT.

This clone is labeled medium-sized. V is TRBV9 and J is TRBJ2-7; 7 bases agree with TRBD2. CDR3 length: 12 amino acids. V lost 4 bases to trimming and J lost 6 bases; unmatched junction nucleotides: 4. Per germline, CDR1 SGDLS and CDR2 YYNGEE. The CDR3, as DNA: TGTGCCAGCAGCCCTGGGGGGGGCGAGCAGTACTTC. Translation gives CASSPGGGEQYF.

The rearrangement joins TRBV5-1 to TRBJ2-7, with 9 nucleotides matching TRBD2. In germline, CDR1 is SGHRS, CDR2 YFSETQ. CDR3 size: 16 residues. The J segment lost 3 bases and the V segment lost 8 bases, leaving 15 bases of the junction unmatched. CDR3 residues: CASRRGREGSNYEQYF. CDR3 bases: TGCGCCAGTAGAAGGGGGCGGGAGGGCTCGAACTACGAGCAGTACTTC.

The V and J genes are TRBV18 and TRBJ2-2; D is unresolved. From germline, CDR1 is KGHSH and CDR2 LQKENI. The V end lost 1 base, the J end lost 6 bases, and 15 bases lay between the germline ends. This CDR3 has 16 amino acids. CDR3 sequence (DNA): TGTGCCAGCTCACCACGTGGGGTTGAACTTGCCGGGGAGCTGTTTTTT. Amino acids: CASSPRGVELAGELFF.

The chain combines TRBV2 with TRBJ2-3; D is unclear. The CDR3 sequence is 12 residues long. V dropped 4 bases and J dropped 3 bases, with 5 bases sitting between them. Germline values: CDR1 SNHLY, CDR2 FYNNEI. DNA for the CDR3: TGTGCCAGCAGTGTTGGAACAGATACGCAGTATTTT. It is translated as CASSVGTDTQYF.

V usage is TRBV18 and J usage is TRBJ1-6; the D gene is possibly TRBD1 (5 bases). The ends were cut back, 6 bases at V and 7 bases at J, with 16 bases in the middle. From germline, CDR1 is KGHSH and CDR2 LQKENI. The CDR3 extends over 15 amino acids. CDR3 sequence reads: CASSLSTGINSPLHF. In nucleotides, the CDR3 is TGTGCCAGCTCTCTATCAACAGGCATCAATTCACCCCTCCACTTT.

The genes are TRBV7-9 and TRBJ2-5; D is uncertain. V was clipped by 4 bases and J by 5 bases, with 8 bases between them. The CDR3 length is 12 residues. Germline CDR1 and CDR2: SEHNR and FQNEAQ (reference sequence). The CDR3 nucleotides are TGTGCCAGCAGCTACCGTAGCGAGACCCAGTACTTC. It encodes CASSYRSETQYF.

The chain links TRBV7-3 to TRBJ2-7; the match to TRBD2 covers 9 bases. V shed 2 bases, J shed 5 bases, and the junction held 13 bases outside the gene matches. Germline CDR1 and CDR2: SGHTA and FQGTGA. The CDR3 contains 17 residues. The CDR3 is CASSLREQQAGGNEQYF. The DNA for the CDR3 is TGTGCCAGCAGCTTACGAGAACAGCAAGCGGGAGGTAACGAGCAGTACTTC.

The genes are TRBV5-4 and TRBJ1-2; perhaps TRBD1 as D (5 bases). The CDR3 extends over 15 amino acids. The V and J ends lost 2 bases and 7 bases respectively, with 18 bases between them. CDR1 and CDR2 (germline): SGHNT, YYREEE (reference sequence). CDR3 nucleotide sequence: TGTGCCAGCAGCTTAATGGGCAGGGAGGCCGGTGGCTACACCTTC. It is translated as CASSLMGREAGGYTF.

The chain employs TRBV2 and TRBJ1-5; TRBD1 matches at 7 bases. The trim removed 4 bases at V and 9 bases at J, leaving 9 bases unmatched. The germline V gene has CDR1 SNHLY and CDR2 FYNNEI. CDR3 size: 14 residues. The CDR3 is CASSGQGEWGPQHF. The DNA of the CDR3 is TGTGCCAGCAGTGGGCAGGGGGAATGGGGGCCCCAGCATTTT.

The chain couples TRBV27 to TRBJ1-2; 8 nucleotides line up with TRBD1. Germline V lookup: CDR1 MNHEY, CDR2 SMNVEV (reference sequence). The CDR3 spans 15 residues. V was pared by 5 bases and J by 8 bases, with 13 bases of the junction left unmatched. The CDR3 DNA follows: TGTGCCAGCAGTGGGAGACAGGGGTCCCTTGGGGGCTACACCTTC. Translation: CASSGRQGSLGGYTF.

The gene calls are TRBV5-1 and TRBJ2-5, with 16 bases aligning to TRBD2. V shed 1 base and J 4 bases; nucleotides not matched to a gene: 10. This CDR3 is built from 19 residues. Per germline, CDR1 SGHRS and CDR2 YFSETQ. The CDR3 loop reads CASSLYTPGLAGGRETQYF. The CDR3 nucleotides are TGCGCCAGCAGCTTGTACACCCCGGGACTAGCGGGAGGGCGAGAGACCCAGTACTTC.

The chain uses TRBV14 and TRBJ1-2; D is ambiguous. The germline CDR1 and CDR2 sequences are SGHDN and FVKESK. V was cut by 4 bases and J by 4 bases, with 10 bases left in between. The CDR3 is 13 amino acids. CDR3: CASSPTERYGYTF. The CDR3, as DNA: TGTGCCAGCAGCCCGACCGAGCGCTATGGCTACACCTTC.

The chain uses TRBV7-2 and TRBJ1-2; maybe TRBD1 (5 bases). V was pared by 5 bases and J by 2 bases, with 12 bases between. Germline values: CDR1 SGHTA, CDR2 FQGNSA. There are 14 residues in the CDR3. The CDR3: CASSPRGPNYGYTF. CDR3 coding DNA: TGTGCCAGCAGCCCGCGGGGACCGAACTATGGCTACACCTTC.

The CDR3, as DNA: TGCGCCAGCAGTGAGTCACACATAAATCAGCCCCAGCATTTT. This gives the protein CASSESHINQPQHF. The chain carries TRBV10-2 and TRBJ1-5; no firm D call. Germline V gene sequence: CDR1 WSHSY, CDR2 SAAADI. The CDR3 spans 14 residues. Trimming took off 0 bases at V and 4 bases at J, with 7 bases between the two ends.

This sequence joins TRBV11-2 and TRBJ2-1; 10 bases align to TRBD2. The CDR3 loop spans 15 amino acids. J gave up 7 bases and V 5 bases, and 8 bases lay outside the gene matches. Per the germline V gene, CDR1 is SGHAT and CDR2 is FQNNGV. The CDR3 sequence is CASSTTSGTINEQFF. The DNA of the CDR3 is TGTGCCAGCAGCACTACTAGCGGGACTATTAATGAGCAGTTCTTC.